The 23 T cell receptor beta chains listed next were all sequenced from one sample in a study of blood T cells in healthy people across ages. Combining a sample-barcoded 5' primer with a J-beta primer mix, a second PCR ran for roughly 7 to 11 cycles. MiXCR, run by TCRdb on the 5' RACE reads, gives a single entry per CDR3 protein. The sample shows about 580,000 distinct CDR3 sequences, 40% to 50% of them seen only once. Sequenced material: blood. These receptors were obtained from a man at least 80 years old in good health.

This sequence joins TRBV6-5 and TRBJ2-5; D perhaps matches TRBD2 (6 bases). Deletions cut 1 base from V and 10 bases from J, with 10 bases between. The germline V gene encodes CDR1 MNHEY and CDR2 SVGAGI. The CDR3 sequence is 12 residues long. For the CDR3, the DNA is TGTGCCAGCAGTTACTTCGGAGGGATCCAGTACTTC. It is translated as CASSYFGGIQYF.

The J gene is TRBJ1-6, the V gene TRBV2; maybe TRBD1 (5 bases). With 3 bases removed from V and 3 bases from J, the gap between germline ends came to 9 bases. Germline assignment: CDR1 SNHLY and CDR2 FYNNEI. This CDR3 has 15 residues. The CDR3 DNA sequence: TGTGCCAGCAGTGATGCGGGGGACTATAATTCACCCCTCCACTTT. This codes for CASSDAGDYNSPLHF.

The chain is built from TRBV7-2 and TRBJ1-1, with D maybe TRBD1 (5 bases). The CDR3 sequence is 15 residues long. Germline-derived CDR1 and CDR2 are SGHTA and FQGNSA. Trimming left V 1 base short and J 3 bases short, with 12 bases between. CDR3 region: CASSLDQGGDTEAFF. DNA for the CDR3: TGTGCCAGCAGCTTAGATCAGGGAGGGGACACTGAAGCTTTCTTT.

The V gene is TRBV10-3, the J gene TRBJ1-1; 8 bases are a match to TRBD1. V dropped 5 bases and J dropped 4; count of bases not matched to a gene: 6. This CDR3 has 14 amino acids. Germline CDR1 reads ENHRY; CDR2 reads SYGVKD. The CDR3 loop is CAISRQGISTEAFF. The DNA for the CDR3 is TGTGCCATCAGTAGACAGGGGATTAGCACTGAAGCTTTCTTT.

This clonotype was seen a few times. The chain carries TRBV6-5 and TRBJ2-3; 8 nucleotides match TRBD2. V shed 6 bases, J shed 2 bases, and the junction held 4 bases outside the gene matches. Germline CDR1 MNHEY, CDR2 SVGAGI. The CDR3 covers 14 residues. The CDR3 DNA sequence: TGTGCCAGCAGACGAGCGGGAGTCACAGATACGCAGTATTTT. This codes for CASRRAGVTDTQYF.

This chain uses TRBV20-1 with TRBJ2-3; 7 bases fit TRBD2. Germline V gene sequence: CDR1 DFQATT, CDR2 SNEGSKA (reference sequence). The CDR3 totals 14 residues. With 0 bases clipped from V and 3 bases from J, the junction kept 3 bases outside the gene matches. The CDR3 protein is CSARDGRETDTQYF. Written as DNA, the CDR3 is TGCAGTGCTAGAGATGGGCGGGAGACAGATACGCAGTATTTT.

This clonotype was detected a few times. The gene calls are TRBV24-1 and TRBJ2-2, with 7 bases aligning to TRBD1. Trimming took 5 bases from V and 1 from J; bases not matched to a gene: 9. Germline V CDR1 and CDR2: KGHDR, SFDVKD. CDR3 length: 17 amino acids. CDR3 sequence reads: CATSAIPTGKNTGELFF. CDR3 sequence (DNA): TGTGCCACCAGTGCTATCCCGACAGGGAAGAACACCGGGGAGCTGTTTTTT.

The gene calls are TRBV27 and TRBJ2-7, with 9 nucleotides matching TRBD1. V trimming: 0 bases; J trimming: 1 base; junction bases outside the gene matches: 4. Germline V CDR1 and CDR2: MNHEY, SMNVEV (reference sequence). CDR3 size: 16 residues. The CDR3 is CASSLSWDRVSYEQYF. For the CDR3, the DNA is TGTGCCAGCAGTTTATCTTGGGACAGGGTGTCCTACGAGCAGTACTTC.

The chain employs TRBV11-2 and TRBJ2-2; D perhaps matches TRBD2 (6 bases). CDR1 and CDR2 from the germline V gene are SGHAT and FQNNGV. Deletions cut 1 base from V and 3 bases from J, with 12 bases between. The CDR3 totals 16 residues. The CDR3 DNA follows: TGTGCCAGCAGCTTAGTACGCGGAGGGGACACCGGGGAGCTGTTTTTT. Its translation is CASSLVRGGDTGELFF.

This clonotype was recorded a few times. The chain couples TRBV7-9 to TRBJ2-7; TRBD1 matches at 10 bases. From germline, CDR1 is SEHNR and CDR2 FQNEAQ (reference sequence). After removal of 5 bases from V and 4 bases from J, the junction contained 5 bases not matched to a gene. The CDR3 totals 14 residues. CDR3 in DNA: TGTGCCAGCAGCCGGGACAGGGGTGTTTACGAGCAGTACTTC. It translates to CASSRDRGVYEQYF.

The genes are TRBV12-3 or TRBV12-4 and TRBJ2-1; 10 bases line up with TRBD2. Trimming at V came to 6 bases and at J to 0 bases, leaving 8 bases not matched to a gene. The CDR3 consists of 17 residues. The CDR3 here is CASRSSSGGSSYNEQFF. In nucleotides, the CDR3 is TGTGCCAGCAGATCATCTAGCGGGGGAAGCTCCTACAATGAGCAGTTCTTC.

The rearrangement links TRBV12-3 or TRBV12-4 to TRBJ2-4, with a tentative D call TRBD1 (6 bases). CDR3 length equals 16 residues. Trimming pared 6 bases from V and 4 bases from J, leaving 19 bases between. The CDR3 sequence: CASRPRGVFPKNIQYF. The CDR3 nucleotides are TGTGCCAGCAGGCCCAGGGGTGTGTTTCCGAAAAACATTCAGTACTTC.

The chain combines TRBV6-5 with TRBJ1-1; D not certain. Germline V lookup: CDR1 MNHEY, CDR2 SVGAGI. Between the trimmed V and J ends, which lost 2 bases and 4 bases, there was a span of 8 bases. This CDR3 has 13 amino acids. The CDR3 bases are TGTGCCAGCAGTTACCTGGCGGGCACTGAAGCTTTCTTT. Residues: CASSYLAGTEAFF.

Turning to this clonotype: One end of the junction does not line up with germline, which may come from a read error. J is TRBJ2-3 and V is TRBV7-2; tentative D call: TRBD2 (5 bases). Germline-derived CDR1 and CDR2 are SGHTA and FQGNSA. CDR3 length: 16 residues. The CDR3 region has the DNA TGTGCCGGCAGCCCCCAATCGACCGAGGGAACAGATACGCAGTATTTT. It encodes CAGSPQSTEGTDTQYF.

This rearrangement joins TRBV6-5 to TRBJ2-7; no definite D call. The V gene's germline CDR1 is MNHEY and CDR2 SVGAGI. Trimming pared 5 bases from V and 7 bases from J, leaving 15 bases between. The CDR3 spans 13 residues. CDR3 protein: CASSMENVREQYF. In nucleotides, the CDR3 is TGTGCCAGCAGTATGGAGAACGTGAGGGAGCAGTACTTC.

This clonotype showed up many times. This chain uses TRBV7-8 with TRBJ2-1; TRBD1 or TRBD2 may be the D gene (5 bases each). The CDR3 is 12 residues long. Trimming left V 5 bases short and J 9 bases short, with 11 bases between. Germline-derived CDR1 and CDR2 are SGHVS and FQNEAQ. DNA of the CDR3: TGTGCCAGCAGCCCGAGGGGCGGTGAGCAGTTCTTC. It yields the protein CASSPRGGEQFF.

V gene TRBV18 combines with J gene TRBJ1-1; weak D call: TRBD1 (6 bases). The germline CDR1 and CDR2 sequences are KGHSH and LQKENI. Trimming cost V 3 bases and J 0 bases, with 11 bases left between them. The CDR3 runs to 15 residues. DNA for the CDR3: TGTGCCAGCTCACCTATAGGGGGGATGAACACTGAAGCTTTCTTT. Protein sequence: CASSPIGGMNTEAFF. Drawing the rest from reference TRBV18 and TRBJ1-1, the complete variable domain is NAGVMQNPRHLVRRRGQEARLRCSPMKGHSHVYWYRQLPEEGLKFMVYLQKENIIDESGMPKERFSAEFPKEGPSILRIQQVVRGDSAAYFCASSPIGGMNTEAFFGQGTRLTVV.

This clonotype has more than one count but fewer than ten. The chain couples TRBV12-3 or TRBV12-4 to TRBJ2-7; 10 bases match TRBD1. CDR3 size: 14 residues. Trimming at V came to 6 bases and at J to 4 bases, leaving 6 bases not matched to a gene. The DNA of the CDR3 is TGTGCCAGCAGGCGGGACAGGGGTCTTTACGAGCAGTACTTC. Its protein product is CASRRDRGLYEQYF.

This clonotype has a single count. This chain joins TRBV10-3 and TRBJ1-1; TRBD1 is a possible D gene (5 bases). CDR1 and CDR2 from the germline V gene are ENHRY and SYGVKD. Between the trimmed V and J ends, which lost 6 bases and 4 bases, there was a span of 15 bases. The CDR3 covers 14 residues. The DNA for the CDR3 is TGTGCCATCAGGACCGGGACGAGGAGCACTGAAGCTTTCTTT. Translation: CAIRTGTRSTEAFF.

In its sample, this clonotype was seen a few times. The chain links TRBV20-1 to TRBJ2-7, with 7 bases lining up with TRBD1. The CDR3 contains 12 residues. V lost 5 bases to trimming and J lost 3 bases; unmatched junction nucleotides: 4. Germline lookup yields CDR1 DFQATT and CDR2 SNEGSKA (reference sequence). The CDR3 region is CSAEGQNYEQYF. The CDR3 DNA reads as TGCAGTGCTGAGGGACAGAACTACGAGCAGTACTTC.

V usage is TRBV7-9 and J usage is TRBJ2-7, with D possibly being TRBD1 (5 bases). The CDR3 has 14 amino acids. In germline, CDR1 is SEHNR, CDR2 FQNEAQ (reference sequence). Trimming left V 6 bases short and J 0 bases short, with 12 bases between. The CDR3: CASSQGSFSYEQYF. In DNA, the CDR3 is TGTGCCAGCAGTCAGGGATCCTTCTCCTACGAGCAGTACTTC.

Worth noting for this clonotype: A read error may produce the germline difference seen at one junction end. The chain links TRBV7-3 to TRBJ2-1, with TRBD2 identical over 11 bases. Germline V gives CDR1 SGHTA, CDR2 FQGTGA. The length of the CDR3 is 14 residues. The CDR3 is CASSVTVGTSGQFF. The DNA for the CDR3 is TGTGCCAGCAGCGTAACCGTAGGGACTAGCGGACAGTTCTTC.

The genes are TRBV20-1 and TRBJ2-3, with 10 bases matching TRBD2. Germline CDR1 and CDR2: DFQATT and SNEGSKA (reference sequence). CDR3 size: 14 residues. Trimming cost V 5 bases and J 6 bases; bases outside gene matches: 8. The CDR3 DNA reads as TGCAGTGCTGACCCCGGAGCGGGAGGGGATACGCAGTATTTT. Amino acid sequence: CSADPGAGGDTQYF.